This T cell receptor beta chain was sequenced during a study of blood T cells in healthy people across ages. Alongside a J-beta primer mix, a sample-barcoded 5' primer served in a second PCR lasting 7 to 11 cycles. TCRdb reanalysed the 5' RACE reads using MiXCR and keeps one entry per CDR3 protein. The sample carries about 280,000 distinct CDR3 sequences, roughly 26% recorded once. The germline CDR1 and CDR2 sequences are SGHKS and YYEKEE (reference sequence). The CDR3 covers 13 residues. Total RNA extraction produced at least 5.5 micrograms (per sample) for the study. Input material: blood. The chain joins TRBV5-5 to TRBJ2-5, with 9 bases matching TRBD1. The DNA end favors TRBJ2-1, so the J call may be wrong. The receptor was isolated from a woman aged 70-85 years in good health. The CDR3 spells CASSEGQGIEQFF. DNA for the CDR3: TGTGCCAGCAGTGAAGGACAGGGGATTGAGCAGTTCTTC.